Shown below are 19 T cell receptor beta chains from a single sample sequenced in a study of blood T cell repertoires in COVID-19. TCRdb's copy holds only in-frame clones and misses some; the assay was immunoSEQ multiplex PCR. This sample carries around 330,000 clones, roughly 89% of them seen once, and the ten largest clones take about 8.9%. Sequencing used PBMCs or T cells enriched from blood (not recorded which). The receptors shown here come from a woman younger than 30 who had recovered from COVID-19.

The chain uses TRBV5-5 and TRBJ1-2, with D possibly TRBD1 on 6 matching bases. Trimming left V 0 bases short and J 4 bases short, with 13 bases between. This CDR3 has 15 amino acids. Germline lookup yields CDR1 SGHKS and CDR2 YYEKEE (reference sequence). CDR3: CASSLEEDSLYGYTF. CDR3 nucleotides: TGTGCCAGCAGCTTGGAAGAGGACAGTCTCTATGGCTACACCTTC.

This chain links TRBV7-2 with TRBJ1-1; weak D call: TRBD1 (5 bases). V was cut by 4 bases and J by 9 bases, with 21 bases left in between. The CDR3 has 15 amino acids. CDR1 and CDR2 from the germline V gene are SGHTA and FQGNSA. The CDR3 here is CASSSLQAGGVQAFF. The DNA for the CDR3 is TGTGCCAGCAGCTCACTCCAAGCCGGGGGGGTACAAGCTTTCTTT.

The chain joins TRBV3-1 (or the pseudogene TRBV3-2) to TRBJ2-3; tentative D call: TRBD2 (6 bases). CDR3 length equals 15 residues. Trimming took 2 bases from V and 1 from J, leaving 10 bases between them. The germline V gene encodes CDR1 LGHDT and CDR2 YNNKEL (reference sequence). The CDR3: CASSQSRGGTDTQYF. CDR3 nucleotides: TGTGCCAGCAGCCAATCTCGCGGGGGCACAGATACGCAGTATTTT.

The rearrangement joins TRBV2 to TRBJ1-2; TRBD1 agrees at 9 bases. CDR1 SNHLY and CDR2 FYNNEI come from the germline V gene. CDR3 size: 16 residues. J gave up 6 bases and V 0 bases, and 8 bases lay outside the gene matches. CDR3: CASSEAVGTGPHGYTF. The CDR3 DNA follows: TGTGCCAGCAGTGAAGCAGTAGGGACAGGGCCCCATGGCTACACCTTC.

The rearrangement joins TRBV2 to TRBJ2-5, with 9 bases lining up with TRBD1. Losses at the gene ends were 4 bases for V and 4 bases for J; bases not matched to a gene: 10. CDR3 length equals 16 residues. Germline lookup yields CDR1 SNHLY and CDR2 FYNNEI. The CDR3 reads CASSGGDRVWGETQYF. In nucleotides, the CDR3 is TGTGCCAGCAGTGGGGGGGACAGGGTATGGGGAGAGACCCAGTACTTC.

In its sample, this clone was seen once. The CDR3 DNA is TGTGCCAGCAGCTTAGCGGGGACAGGGGCAGGAGGCTACACCTTC. Translating it yields CASSLAGTGAGGYTF. The chain carries TRBV7-2 and TRBJ1-2, with 10 bases lining up with TRBD1. With 0 bases clipped from V and 8 bases from J, the junction kept 6 bases outside the gene matches. In germline, CDR1 is SGHTA, CDR2 FQGNSA. CDR3 size: 15 residues.

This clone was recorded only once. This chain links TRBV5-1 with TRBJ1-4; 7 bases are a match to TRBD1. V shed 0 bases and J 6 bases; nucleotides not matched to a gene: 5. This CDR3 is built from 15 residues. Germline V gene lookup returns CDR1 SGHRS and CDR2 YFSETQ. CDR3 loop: CASSLEHRGHEKLFF. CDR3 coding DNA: TGCGCCAGCAGCTTGGAGCACAGGGGACATGAAAAACTGTTTTTT.

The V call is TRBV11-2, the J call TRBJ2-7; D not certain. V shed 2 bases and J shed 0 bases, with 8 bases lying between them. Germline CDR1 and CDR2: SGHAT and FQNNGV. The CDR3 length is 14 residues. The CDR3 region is CASSLSRNSYEQYF. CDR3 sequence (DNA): TGTGCCAGCAGCTTATCCAGAAACTCCTACGAGCAGTACTTC.

The CDR3 region is CASSDRGTYEQYF. DNA of the CDR3: TGTGCCAGCAGTGACAGAGGTACCTACGAGCAGTACTTC. J is TRBJ2-7 and V is TRBV2; D remains unclear. Deletions cut 3 bases from V and 2 bases from J, with 8 bases between. Germline loops: CDR1 SNHLY, CDR2 FYNNEI. CDR3 length equals 13 residues. Full variable domain (rest looked up from reference TRBV2 and TRBJ2-7): EPEVTQTPSHQVTQMGQEVILRCVPISNHLYFYWYRQILGQKVEFLVSFYNNEISEKSEIFDDQFSVERPDGSNFTLKIRSTKLEDSAMYFCASSDRGTYEQYFGPGTRLTVT.

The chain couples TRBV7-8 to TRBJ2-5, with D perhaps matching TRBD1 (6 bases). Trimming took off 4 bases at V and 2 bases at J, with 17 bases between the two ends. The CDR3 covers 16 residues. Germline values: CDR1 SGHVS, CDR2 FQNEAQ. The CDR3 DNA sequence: TGTGCCAGCAGCTCAGACACCGGGACAACTCAAGAGACCCAGTACTTC. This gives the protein CASSSDTGTTQETQYF.

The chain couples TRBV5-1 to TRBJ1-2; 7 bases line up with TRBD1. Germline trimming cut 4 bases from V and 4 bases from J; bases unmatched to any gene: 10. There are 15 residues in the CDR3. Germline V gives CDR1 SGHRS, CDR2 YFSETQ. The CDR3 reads CASSEGTAMFYGYTF. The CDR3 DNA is TGCGCCAGCAGCGAAGGGACAGCAATGTTCTATGGCTACACCTTC.

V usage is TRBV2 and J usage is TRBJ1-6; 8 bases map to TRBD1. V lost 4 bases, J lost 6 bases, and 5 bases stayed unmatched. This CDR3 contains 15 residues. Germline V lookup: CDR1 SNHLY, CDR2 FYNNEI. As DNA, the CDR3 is TGTGCCAGCAGTGTACAGGGGGACGGTAATTCACCCCTCCACTTT. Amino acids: CASSVQGDGNSPLHF.

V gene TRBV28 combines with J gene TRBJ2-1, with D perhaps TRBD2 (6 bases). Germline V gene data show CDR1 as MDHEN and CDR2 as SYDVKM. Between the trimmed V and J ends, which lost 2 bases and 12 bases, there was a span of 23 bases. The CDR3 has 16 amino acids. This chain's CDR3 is CASSLPAGGLRQGQFF. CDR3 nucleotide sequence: TGTGCCAGCAGTTTACCGGCAGGAGGACTAAGGCAGGGGCAGTTCTTC. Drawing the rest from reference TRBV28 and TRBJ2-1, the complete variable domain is DVKVTQSSRYLVKRTGEKVFLECVQDMDHENMFWYRQDPGLGLRLIYFSYDVKMKEKGDIPEGYSVSREKKERFSLILESASTNQTSMYLCASSLPAGGLRQGQFFGPGTRLTVL.

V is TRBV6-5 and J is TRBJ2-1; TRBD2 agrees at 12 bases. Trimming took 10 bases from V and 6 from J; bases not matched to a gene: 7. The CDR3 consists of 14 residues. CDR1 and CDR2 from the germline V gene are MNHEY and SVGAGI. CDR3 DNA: TGTGCCACCGTCCTAGCGGGAGGGCCCAATGAGCAGTTCTTC. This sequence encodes CATVLAGGPNEQFF.

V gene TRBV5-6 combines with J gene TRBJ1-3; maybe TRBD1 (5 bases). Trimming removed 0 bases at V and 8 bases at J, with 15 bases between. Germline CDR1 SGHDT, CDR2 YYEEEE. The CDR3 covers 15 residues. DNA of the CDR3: TGTGCCAGCAGCTTGGGGCAGGGTATGGCATACACCATATATTTT. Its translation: CASSLGQGMAYTIYF.

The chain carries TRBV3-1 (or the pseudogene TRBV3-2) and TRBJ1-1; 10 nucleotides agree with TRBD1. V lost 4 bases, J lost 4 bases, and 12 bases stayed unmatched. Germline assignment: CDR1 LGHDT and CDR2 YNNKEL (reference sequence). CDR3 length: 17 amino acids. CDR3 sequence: CASSPSLRQGAITEAFF. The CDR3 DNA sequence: TGTGCCAGCAGCCCTTCTCTTCGACAGGGGGCCATCACTGAAGCTTTCTTT.

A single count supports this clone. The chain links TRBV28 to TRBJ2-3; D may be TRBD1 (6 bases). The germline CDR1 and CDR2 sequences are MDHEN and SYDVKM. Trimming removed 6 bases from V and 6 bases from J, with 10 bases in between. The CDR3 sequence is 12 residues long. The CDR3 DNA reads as TGTGCCAGCAGGGCCCAGGGGGATACGCAGTATTTT. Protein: CASRAQGDTQYF.

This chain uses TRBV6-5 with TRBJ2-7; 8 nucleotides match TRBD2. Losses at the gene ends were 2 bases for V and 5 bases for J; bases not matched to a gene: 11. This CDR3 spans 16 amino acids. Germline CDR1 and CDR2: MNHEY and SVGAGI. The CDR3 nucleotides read TGTGCCAGCAGTTACGTTCTGGAGCGGGGGTTCGACGAGCAGTACTTC. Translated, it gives CASSYVLERGFDEQYF.

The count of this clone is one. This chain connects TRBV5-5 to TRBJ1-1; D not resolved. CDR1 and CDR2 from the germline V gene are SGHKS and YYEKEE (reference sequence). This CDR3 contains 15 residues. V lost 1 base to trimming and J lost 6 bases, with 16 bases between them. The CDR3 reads CASSLLFALRAEAFF. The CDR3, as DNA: TGTGCCAGCAGCTTGTTATTTGCTCTCCGGGCTGAAGCTTTCTTT.